This T cell receptor beta chain was retrieved from a study of blood T cell repertoires in COVID-19. Across the study: Sources were T cells, B-cell-depleted T cells, or PBMCs; the material itself was cDNA or gDNA.

The CDR3 is 14 amino acids. Trimming left V 6 bases short and J 3 bases short, with 15 bases between. Germline V CDR1 and CDR2: WSHSY, SAAADI. Authors' data handling: It was from reference gene primer amplification that nucleated cell counts were estimated. Clones were sequenced by immunoSEQ multiplex PCR, and TCRdb holds only the in-frame ones, with some missing. From that table come the V and J calls and clone size; the DNA was used to work out D and trimming. The table records under 130,000 clones, about 80% of them present only once. A few counts support this clone. The V call is TRBV10-2, the J call TRBJ2-7; D is ambiguous. Sequencing input: peripheral blood. The source of this sequence is a woman between 70 and 85 years old with acute or convalescent COVID-19. The CDR3: CASRLHGEYYEQYF. The CDR3 DNA is TGCGCCAGCAGACTCCACGGAGAGTACTACGAGCAGTACTTC.